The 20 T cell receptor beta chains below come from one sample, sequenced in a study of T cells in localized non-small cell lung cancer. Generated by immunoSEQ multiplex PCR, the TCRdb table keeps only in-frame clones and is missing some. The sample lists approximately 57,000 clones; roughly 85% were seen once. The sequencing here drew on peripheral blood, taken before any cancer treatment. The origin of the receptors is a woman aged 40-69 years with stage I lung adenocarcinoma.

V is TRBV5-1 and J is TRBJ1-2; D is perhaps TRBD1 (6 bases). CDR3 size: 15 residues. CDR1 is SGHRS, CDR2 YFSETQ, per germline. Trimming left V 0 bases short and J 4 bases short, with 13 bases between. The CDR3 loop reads CASSLEVGGGYGYTF. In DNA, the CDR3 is TGCGCCAGCAGCTTGGAAGTTGGGGGCGGCTATGGCTACACCTTC.

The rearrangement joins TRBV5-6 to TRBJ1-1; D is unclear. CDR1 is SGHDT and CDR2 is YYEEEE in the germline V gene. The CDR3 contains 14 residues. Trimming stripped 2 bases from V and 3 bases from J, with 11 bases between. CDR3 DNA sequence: TGTGCCAGCAGCTTCCTACAGAGACACACTGAAGCTTTCTTT. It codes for CASSFLQRHTEAFF.

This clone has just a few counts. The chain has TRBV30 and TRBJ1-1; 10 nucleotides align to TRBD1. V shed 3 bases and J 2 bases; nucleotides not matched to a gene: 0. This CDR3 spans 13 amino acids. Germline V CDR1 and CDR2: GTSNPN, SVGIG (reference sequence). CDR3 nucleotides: TGTGCCTGGAGGACAGGGGGCAACACTGAAGCTTTCTTT. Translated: CAWRTGGNTEAFF.

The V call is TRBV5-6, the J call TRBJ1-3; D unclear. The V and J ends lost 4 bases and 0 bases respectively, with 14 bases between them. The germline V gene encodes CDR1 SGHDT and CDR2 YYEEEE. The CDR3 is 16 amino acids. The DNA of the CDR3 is TGTGCCAGCAGCCAGGCCATGCGTATCTCTGGAAACACCATATATTTT. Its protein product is CASSQAMRISGNTIYF.

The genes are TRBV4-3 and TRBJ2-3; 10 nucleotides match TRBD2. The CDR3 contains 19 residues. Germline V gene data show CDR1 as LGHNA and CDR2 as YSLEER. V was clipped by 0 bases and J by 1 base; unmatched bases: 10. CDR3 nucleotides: TGCGCCAGCAGCCAAGAAATCAATCTAGCGGGGGATCGCACAGATACGCAGTATTTT. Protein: CASSQEINLAGDRTDTQYF.

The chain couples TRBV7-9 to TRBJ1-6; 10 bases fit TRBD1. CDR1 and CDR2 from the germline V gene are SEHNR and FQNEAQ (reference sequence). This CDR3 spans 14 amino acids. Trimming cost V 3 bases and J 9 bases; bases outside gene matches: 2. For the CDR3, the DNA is TGTGCCAGCAGCTTTCGACAGGGGGCTTCACCCCTCCACTTT. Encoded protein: CASSFRQGASPLHF.

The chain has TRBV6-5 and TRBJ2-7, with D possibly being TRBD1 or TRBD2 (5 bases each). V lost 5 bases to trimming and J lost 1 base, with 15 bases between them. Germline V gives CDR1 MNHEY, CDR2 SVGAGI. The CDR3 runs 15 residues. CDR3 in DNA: TGTGCCAGCAGTACGGGACGGACCTCGTCCTACGAGCAGTACTTC. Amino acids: CASSTGRTSSYEQYF.

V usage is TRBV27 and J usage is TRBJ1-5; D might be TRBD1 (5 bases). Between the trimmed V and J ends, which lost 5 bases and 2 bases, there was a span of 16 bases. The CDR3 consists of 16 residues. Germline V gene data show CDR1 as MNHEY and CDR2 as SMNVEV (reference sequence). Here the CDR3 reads CASSPGSGRGNQPQHF. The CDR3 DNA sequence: TGTGCCAGCAGTCCAGGGTCGGGGCGAGGCAATCAGCCCCAGCATTTT.

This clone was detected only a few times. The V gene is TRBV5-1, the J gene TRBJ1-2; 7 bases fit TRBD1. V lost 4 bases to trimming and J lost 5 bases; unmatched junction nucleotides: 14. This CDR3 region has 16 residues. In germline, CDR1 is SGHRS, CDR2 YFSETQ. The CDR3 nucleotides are TGCGCCAGCAGCCTATTCGGGACAGTAGTCGATTATGGCTACACCTTC. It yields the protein CASSLFGTVVDYGYTF.

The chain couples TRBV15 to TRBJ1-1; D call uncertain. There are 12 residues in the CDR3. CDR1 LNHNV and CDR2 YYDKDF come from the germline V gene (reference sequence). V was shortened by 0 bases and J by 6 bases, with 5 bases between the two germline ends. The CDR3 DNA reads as TGTGCCACCAGCAGAGATATTGCTGAAGCTTTCTTT. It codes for CATSRDIAEAFF.

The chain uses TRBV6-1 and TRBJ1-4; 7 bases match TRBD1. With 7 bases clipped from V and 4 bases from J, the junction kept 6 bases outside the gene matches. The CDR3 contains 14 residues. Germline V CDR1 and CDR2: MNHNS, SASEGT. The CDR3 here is CASNRGQGNEKLFF. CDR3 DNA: TGTGCCAGCAATAGGGGGCAGGGTAATGAAAAACTGTTTTTT.

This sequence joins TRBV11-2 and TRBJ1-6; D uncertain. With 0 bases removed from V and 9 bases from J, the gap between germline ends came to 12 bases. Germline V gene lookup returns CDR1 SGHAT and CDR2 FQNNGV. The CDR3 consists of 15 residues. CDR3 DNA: TGTGCCAGCAGCTTAGATTCCGGTTTCCCTTCACCCCTCCACTTT. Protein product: CASSLDSGFPSPLHF.

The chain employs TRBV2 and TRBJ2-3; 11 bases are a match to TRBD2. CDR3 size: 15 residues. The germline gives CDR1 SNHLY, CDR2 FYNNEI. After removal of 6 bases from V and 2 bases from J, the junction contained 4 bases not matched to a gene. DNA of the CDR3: TGTGCCAGCAGACAGACTAGCGGGATCACAGATACGCAGTATTTT. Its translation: CASRQTSGITDTQYF.

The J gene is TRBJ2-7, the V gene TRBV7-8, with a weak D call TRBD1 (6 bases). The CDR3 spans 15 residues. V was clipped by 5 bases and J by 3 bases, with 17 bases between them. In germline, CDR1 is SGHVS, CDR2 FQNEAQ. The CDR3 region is CASSRSSGTSYEQYF. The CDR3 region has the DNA TGTGCCAGCAGCCGATCATCCGGGACAAGCTACGAGCAGTACTTC.

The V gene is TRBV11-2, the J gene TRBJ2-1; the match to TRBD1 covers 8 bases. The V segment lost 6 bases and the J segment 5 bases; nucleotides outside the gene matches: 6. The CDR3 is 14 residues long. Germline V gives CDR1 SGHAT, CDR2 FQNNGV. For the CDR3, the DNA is TGTGCCAGCAGGGACAGGGTATGGGACAATGAGCAGTTCTTC. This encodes CASRDRVWDNEQFF.

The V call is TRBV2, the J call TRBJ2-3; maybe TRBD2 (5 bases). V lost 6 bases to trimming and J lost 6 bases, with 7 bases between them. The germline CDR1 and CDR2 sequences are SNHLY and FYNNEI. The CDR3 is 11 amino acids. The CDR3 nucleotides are TGTGCCAGCAGGGAGGAGGATACGCAGTATTTT. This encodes CASREEDTQYF.

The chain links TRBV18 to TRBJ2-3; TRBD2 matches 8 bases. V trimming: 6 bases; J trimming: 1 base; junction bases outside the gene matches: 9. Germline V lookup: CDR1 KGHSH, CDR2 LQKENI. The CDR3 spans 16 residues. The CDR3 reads CASSPLGRGGTDTQYF. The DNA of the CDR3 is TGTGCCAGCTCCCCCCTGGGGCGGGGGGGCACAGATACGCAGTATTTT.

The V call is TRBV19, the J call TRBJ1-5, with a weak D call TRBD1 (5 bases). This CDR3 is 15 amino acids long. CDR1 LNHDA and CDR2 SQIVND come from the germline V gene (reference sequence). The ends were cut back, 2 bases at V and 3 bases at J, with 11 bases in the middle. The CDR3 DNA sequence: TGTGCCAGTAGTATAAGGCAGGGCGACAATCAGCCCCAGCATTTT. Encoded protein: CASSIRQGDNQPQHF.

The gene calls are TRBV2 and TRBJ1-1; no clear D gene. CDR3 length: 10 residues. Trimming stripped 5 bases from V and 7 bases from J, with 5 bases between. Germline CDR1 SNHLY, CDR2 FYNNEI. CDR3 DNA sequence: TGTGCCAGCAGTTACCGTGAAGCTTTCTTT. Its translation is CASSYREAFF.

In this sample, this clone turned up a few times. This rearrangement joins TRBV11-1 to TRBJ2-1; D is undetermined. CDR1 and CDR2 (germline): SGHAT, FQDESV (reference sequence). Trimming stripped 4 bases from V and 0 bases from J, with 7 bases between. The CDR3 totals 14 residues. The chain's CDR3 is CASSSRSSYNEQFF. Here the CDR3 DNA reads TGTGCCAGCAGCTCTAGGAGCTCCTACAATGAGCAGTTCTTC. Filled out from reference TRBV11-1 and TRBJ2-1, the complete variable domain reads EAEVAQSPRYKITEKSQAVAFWCDPISGHATLYWYRQILGQGPELLVQFQDESVVDDSQLPKDRFSAERLKGVDSTLKIQPAELGDSAMYLCASSSRSSYNEQFFGPGTRLTVL.